This T cell receptor (beta chain) appears in the sequencing data of a study of cytomegalovirus exposure and HLA in healthy donors. Findings and limits, study-wide: A later analysis revealed that TCR association rates differed between HLA loci, peaking at DRB1 and bottoming out at HLA-C. What was likely a sequencing artifact was a cluster of highly shared sequence variants. With further analysis later on, most CMV-associated TCR beta chains appeared HLA-restricted. Presence/absence analyses assumed roughly uniform sequencing depth across donors.

V shed 2 bases and J 6 bases; nucleotides not matched to a gene: 10. The CDR3 loop spans 16 amino acids. The V gene's germline CDR1 is MNHEY and CDR2 SVGAGI. As to this clone: The target antigen is unknown.

The PCR was carried out with 60 Vbeta primers and 13 Jbeta primers. TCRdb's table, derived via immunoSEQ multiplex PCR, lists solely in-frame clones and lacks some. Of roughly 86,000 clones in the sample, under 80% are singletons; the top ten hold about 7%. This receptor was obtained from a man aged 50-60 years in good health and CMV-seropositive. This chain links TRBV6-5 with TRBJ2-7; 10 bases line up with TRBD1. Specimen: PBMCs. CDR3 sequence: CASSYGYGTGAGEQYF. The CDR3 nucleotides read TGTGCCAGCAGTTACGGTTACGGGACAGGGGCAGGCGAGCAGTACTTC.